This record covers a single T cell receptor beta chain. Authors' data handling: Nucleated cell counts were estimated from reference gene primer amplification. The repertoire was sequenced with immunoSEQ multiplex PCR; TCRdb's copy has only in-frame clones and lacks some. Clone size and V and J calls were adopted from that table, with D and trimming inferred from the DNA. The sample contains about 69,000 clones, about four fifths of which appear only once. These data originate in a study of blood T cell repertoires in COVID-19. Material for sequencing was peripheral blood. This TCR was recovered from a man aged 45-60 years with COVID-19, enrolled during active disease.

The CDR3 DNA reads as TGTGCCAGTAGTGTACTAGCGGGGGAACAAGAGACCCAGTACTTC. Amino acid sequence: CASSVLAGEQETQYF. V and J are TRBV19 and TRBJ2-5; 11 nucleotides agree with TRBD2. Germline V gives CDR1 LNHDA, CDR2 SQIVND (reference sequence). The CDR3 extends over 15 amino acids. Unmatched junction bases numbered 4, after V lost 5 bases and J lost 2 bases.